These 23 T cell receptor beta chains were sequenced from one sample in a study of blood T cells in healthy people across ages. A sample-barcoded 5' primer and a J-beta primer mix were used in a second PCR of roughly 7 to 12 cycles. TCRdb re-called the 5' RACE reads with MiXCR, one entry per CDR3 protein. The sample has 720,000 or so distinct CDR3 sequences; 35% to 50% are singletons. The sample taken for sequencing was blood. Source of these receptors: a man older than 75 in good health.

The chain employs TRBV14 and TRBJ1-2; unclear D gene. The CDR3 runs to 13 residues. Trimming removed 0 bases from V and 8 bases from J, with 10 bases in between. Per the germline V gene, CDR1 is SGHDN and CDR2 is FVKESK. In nucleotides, the CDR3 is TGTGCCAGCAGCCAAGATCTGAGGTTAGGCTACACCTTC. Translation gives CASSQDLRLGYTF. Combining the CDR3 with reference TRBV14 and TRBJ1-2 gives the whole variable domain EAGVTQFPSHSVIEKGQTVTLRCDPISGHDNLYWYRRVMGKEIKFLLHFVKESKQDESGMPNNRFLAERTGGTYSTLKVQPAELEDSGVYFCASSQDLRLGYTFGSGTRLTVV.

This rearrangement joins TRBV4-1 to TRBJ2-2; tentative D call: TRBD2 (5 bases). Germline V lookup: CDR1 MGHRA, CDR2 YSYEKL. V lost 1 base to trimming and J lost 5 bases, with 11 bases between them. CDR3 size: 15 residues. This CDR3 reads CASSQVTGKTGELFF. The DNA of the CDR3 is TGCGCCAGCAGCCAAGTTACGGGGAAAACCGGGGAGCTGTTTTTT.

The chain joins TRBV20-1 to TRBJ2-1, with D possibly matching TRBD1 (5 bases). Per the germline V gene, CDR1 is DFQATT and CDR2 is SNEGSKA (reference sequence). The CDR3 extends over 14 amino acids. Trimming shortened V by 1 base and J by 4 bases, and 11 bases separated the two germline ends. CDR3 DNA: TGCAGTGCTAGAGGCAGCAGGGTTTACAATGAGCAGTTCTTC. Amino acid sequence: CSARGSRVYNEQFF.

V is TRBV2 and J is TRBJ1-1, with 7 bases matching TRBD1. V trimming: 10 bases; J trimming: 3 bases; junction bases outside the gene matches: 14. The CDR3 contains 15 residues. Germline V CDR1 and CDR2: SNHLY, FYNNEI. This CDR3 reads CATVKGQGGYTEAFF. CDR3 DNA: TGTGCCACCGTAAAGGGGCAGGGGGGTTACACTGAAGCTTTCTTT.

V and J are TRBV7-2 and TRBJ2-7, with 9 bases matching TRBD1. The V segment lost 0 bases and the J segment 5 bases; nucleotides outside the gene matches: 5. CDR3 length equals 15 residues. In germline, CDR1 is SGHTA, CDR2 FQGNSA. CDR3 amino acids: CASSLAGQGVNEQYF. Written as DNA, the CDR3 is TGTGCCAGCAGCTTAGCGGGACAGGGAGTTAACGAGCAGTACTTC.

This chain joins TRBV12-3 or TRBV12-4 and TRBJ2-3; the D gene is possibly TRBD2 (6 bases). V gave up 1 base and J gave up 4 bases, with 12 bases separating them. This CDR3 is 15 amino acids long. In DNA form, the CDR3 reads TGTGCCAGCAGTTTAGGGGGGGTAGGTCCAGATACGCAGTATTTT. Its protein is CASSLGGVGPDTQYF.

This clonotype appeared a few times. The genes are TRBV20-1 and TRBJ2-7; D may be TRBD1 (6 bases). The tail of the sequence fits TRBJ2-5 better, so the J call may be wrong. In germline, CDR1 is DFQATT, CDR2 SNEGSKA (reference sequence). This CDR3 comprises 11 residues. CDR3 region: CRDNREETQYF. Written as DNA, the CDR3 is TGCAGAGACAACAGGGAAGAGACCCAGTACTTC.

This clonotype was detected only a few times. V is TRBV28 and J is TRBJ2-1, with TRBD1 as a possible D gene (6 bases). Trimming stripped 10 bases from V and 6 bases from J, with 13 bases between. From germline, CDR1 is MDHEN and CDR2 SYDVKM. This CDR3 has 12 residues. CDR3 amino acids: CAIQPQGNEQFF. CDR3 DNA sequence: TGTGCCATACAACCACAGGGCAATGAGCAGTTCTTC. The variable domain in full, completed from reference TRBV28 and TRBJ2-1, reads DVKVTQSSRYLVKRTGEKVFLECVQDMDHENMFWYRQDPGLGLRLIYFSYDVKMKEKGDIPEGYSVSREKKERFSLILESASTNQTSMYLCAIQPQGNEQFFGPGTRLTVL.

This clonotype showed up just a few times. CDR3 loop: CASSYDRGKTQYF. In nucleotides, the CDR3 is TGTGCCAGCAGCTACGACAGGGGAAAGACCCAGTACTTC. The genes are TRBV7-2 and TRBJ2-7; 8 bases agree with TRBD1. The end of the DNA aligns better with TRBJ2-5, so the J call may be wrong. The CDR3 loop spans 13 amino acids. Germline CDR1 SGHTA, CDR2 FQGNSA.

The chain combines TRBV10-2 with TRBJ2-2; D remains ambiguous. This CDR3 is 14 amino acids long. V dropped 0 bases and J dropped 5 bases, with 7 bases sitting between them. The germline CDR1 and CDR2 sequences are WSHSY and SAAADI. CDR3 coding DNA: TGCGCCAGCAGTGAGTCGCTGGGAACCGGGGAGCTGTTTTTT. It is translated as CASSESLGTGELFF.

This clonotype was counted between two and nine times. Written as DNA, the CDR3 is TGCAGTGCTAGCCCAACTTTTAGCGCCGAGCAGTACTTC. Residues: CSASPTFSAEQYF. The chain recombines TRBV20-1 with TRBJ2-7, with D perhaps TRBD2 (5 bases). CDR3 size: 13 residues. V dropped 3 bases and J dropped 6 bases, with 15 bases sitting between them. The germline gives CDR1 DFQATT, CDR2 SNEGSKA (reference sequence).

This clonotype was counted only a few times. V gene TRBV20-1 combines with J gene TRBJ2-3, with 13 bases aligning to TRBD2. Germline values: CDR1 DFQATT, CDR2 SNEGSKA (reference sequence). The CDR3 totals 16 residues. Trimming cost V 6 bases and J 5 bases; bases outside gene matches: 11. The CDR3 coding sequence is TGCAGTGCCAAAACTAGCGGGAGGGCCCTCGGAGATACGCAGTATTTT. Its translation: CSAKTSGRALGDTQYF.

The CDR3 nucleotides are TGTGCCAGCAGCCAGACCGGGGGAGAGGGCACAGATACGCAGTATTTT. It is translated as CASSQTGGEGTDTQYF. The chain employs TRBV7-8 and TRBJ2-3; possibly TRBD2 for D (6 bases). This CDR3 is built from 16 residues. Trimming stripped 5 bases from V and 1 base from J, with 16 bases between. The germline V gene encodes CDR1 SGHVS and CDR2 FQNEAQ.

This clonotype turned up a few times. The chain has TRBV28 and TRBJ2-1; perhaps TRBD2 as D (6 bases). V shed 6 bases and J shed 9 bases, with 18 bases lying between them. The germline V gene has CDR1 MDHEN and CDR2 SYDVKM. The CDR3 length is 14 residues. CDR3 loop: CASRRGMGFSEQFF. DNA for the CDR3: TGTGCCAGCAGGCGCGGGATGGGTTTCAGTGAGCAGTTCTTC. Complete variable domain (other parts from reference TRBV28 and TRBJ2-1): DVKVTQSSRYLVKRTGEKVFLECVQDMDHENMFWYRQDPGLGLRLIYFSYDVKMKEKGDIPEGYSVSREKKERFSLILESASTNQTSMYLCASRRGMGFSEQFFGPGTRLTVL.

Comments on this clonotype: An end of the junction does not agree with germline; a read error may underlie this. V is TRBV20-1 and J is TRBJ2-5, with D perhaps matching TRBD2 (6 bases). Germline V gene lookup returns CDR1 DFQATT and CDR2 SNEGSKA (reference sequence). The CDR3 covers 11 residues. The CDR3 sequence is CSARGKETQYF. The CDR3 bases are TGTAGTGCCCGGGGGAAGGAGACCCAGTACTTC.

The CDR3 DNA reads as TGCGCCAGCAGCCAAGATCATAGGGGACAGAACTATGGCTACACCTTC. This encodes CASSQDHRGQNYGYTF. The genes are TRBV4-3 and TRBJ1-2, with 7 bases matching TRBD1. Trimming at V came to 0 bases and at J to 2 bases, leaving 6 bases not matched to a gene. Germline V lookup: CDR1 LGHNA, CDR2 YSLEER. The CDR3 runs to 16 residues.

Concerning this clonotype: In this CDR3 the conserved last residue, phenylalanine or tryptophan, is missing, so a read error is likely. The genes are TRBV7-2 and TRBJ2-5; D remains unclear. The V end was cut by 4 bases, the J end by 11 bases, with 14 bases between. Germline V gene data show CDR1 as SGHTA and CDR2 as FQGNSA. There are 12 residues in the CDR3. The CDR3 spells CASSSVWLEQYS. The CDR3 nucleotides read TGTGCCAGCAGCTCGGTTTGGTTGGAGCAGTACTCC.

The V call is TRBV7-2, the J call TRBJ2-5, with D unresolved. The J call may be faulty, since TRBJ2-7 better matches the DNA end. CDR3 size: 15 residues. CDR1 is SGHTA, CDR2 FQGNSA, per germline. The CDR3 reads CASSLDLRLFYEQYF. CDR3 nucleotide sequence: TGTGCCAGCAGCTTAGATCTGAGGCTCTTCTACGAGCAGTACTTC.

The chain has TRBV5-1 and TRBJ2-3; a weak D match, TRBD1 (5 bases). CDR3 length equals 13 residues. V was clipped by 4 bases and J by 8 bases, with 14 bases between them. From germline, CDR1 is SGHRS and CDR2 YFSETQ. Here the CDR3 DNA reads TGCGCCAGCAGCCTAGGCAGGGAAGGTACGCAGTATTTT. This sequence encodes CASSLGREGTQYF.

This clonotype has a handful of counts. The chain links TRBV2 to TRBJ2-1, with TRBD1 matching over 8 bases. The CDR3 is 15 amino acids. V was pared by 8 bases and J by 2 bases, with 8 bases of the junction left unmatched. Germline loops: CDR1 SNHLY, CDR2 FYNNEI. This chain's CDR3 is CASVKWTGTYNEQFF. The CDR3, as DNA: TGTGCCAGCGTGAAGTGGACAGGGACCTACAATGAGCAGTTCTTC.

This chain connects TRBV7-2 to TRBJ2-7, with 12 bases that match TRBD1. Trimming took 5 bases from V and 0 from J; bases not matched to a gene: 14. This CDR3 is 19 amino acids long. Germline V gene sequence: CDR1 SGHTA, CDR2 FQGNSA. The CDR3 sequence: CASSPRGTGGRYSSYEQYF. CDR3 in DNA: TGTGCCAGCAGCCCCCGGGGGACAGGGGGCCGGTATTCCTCCTACGAGCAGTACTTC. Full variable domain (rest looked up from reference TRBV7-2 and TRBJ2-7): GAGVSQSPSNKVTEKGKDVELRCDPISGHTALYWYRQSLGQGLEFLIYFQGNSAPDKSGLPSDRFSAERTGGSVSTLTIQRTQQEDSAVYLCASSPRGTGGRYSSYEQYFGPGTRLTVT.

This clonotype was picked up a small number of times. V is TRBV3-1 and J is TRBJ2-5; TRBD1 or TRBD2 may be the D gene (5 bases each). Germline CDR1 LGHDT, CDR2 YNNKEL (reference sequence). The CDR3 has 16 amino acids. V was cut by 7 bases and J by 2 bases, with 20 bases left in between. The CDR3 DNA sequence: TGTGCCAGCAATCCTTCCATGCCGGGACCGCAAGAGACCCAGTACTTC. Translated, it gives CASNPSMPGPQETQYF.

The chain employs TRBV4-3 and TRBJ2-4, with TRBD2 as a possible D gene (6 bases). CDR1 and CDR2 from the germline V gene are LGHNA and YSLEER. Trimming removed 1 base at V and 3 bases at J, with 13 bases between. CDR3 size: 16 residues. CDR3 sequence (DNA): TGCGCCAGCAGCCAAGGGGACTTGCGGGACAAAAACATTCAGTACTTC. Encoded protein: CASSQGDLRDKNIQYF.